Below, 22 T cell receptor beta chains from the same sample are listed, as sequenced in a study of blood T cell repertoires in COVID-19. Sequencing was performed with immunoSEQ multiplex PCR; in TCRdb, only in-frame clones are kept and a portion is missing. Here the sample spans a few hundred thousand clones, nearly 90% being singletons. Sequenced material: PBMCs or T cells enriched from blood (not recorded which). All receptors come from a woman younger than 35 with acute COVID-19.

The chain recombines TRBV20-1 with TRBJ2-1; 9 nucleotides line up with TRBD2. Germline-derived CDR1 and CDR2 are DFQATT and SNEGSKA (reference sequence). The CDR3 is made up of 19 amino acids. V lost 3 bases, J lost 0 bases, and 15 bases stayed unmatched. The DNA for the CDR3 is TGCAGTGCTAGTTCTCTCGGGGTAGTGACTAGCGGCTCCTACAATGAGCAGTTCTTC. It is translated as CSASSLGVVTSGSYNEQFF.

The DNA of the CDR3 is TGTGCCACCTCGACAGGGCTGGGCACTGAAGCTTTCTTT. This translates into CATSTGLGTEAFF. The genes are TRBV19 and TRBJ1-1; 7 bases are shared with TRBD1. The trim removed 10 bases at V and 4 bases at J, leaving 9 bases unmatched. In germline, CDR1 is LNHDA, CDR2 SQIVND (reference sequence). The CDR3 is 13 amino acids.

V and J are TRBV5-4 and TRBJ1-1; a weak D match, TRBD1 (5 bases). Trimming removed 6 bases from V and 0 bases from J, with 12 bases in between. Germline loops: CDR1 SGHNT, CDR2 YYREEE (reference sequence). This CDR3 has 14 amino acids. CDR3 protein: CASTPDNMNTEAFF. The CDR3 nucleotides are TGTGCCAGCACCCCGGACAACATGAACACTGAAGCTTTCTTT.

The V gene is TRBV3-1 (or the pseudogene TRBV3-2), the J gene TRBJ1-6, with 8 bases lining up with TRBD1. Germline CDR1 is LGHDT and CDR2 is YNNKEL (reference sequence). After removal of 7 bases from V and 7 bases from J, the junction contained 12 bases not matched to a gene. The CDR3 runs 16 residues. The CDR3 protein is CASNRGQELSNSPLHF. The CDR3 DNA sequence: TGTGCCAGCAATCGGGGACAGGAGTTGTCGAATTCACCCCTCCACTTT.

The rearrangement uses TRBV2 and TRBJ2-1, with 7 bases lining up with TRBD2. Germline V gene lookup returns CDR1 SNHLY and CDR2 FYNNEI. Losses at the gene ends were 9 bases for V and 3 bases for J; bases not matched to a gene: 8. There are 14 residues in the CDR3. The DNA for the CDR3 is TGTGCCAGTAGCGGGTTTGGGGTCTACAATGAGCAGTTCTTC. This gives the protein CASSGFGVYNEQFF.

This chain uses TRBV5-5 with TRBJ1-2; 8 nucleotides align to TRBD1. In germline, CDR1 is SGHKS, CDR2 YYEKEE (reference sequence). The length of the CDR3 is 16 residues. V trimming: 4 bases; J trimming: 0 bases; junction bases outside the gene matches: 8. The CDR3 bases are TGTGCCAGCAGCATCAAAACAGGGGGACCTAACTATGGCTACACCTTC. Translated, it gives CASSIKTGGPNYGYTF.

The V call is TRBV7-8, the J call TRBJ2-7, with a possible D match to TRBD2 (6 bases). CDR1 SGHVS and CDR2 FQNEAQ come from the germline V gene. This CDR3 is 17 amino acids long. Trimming stripped 4 bases from V and 0 bases from J, with 19 bases between. The CDR3 region is CASSSTATRASSYEQYF. In DNA form, the CDR3 reads TGTGCCAGCAGCTCCACAGCGACTAGGGCCAGCTCCTACGAGCAGTACTTC.

This sequence joins TRBV20-1 and TRBJ2-1, with 9 bases identical to TRBD2. The V segment lost 3 bases and the J segment 5 bases; nucleotides outside the gene matches: 5. The V gene's germline CDR1 is DFQATT and CDR2 SNEGSKA (reference sequence). The CDR3 length is 14 residues. The CDR3 protein is CSASGLARDNEQFF. Here the CDR3 DNA reads TGCAGTGCTAGTGGACTAGCGAGAGACAATGAGCAGTTCTTC.

V gene TRBV5-5 combines with J gene TRBJ2-7, with 9 bases fitting TRBD1. The germline gives CDR1 SGHKS, CDR2 YYEKEE (reference sequence). This CDR3 contains 15 residues. The J segment lost 4 bases and the V segment lost 4 bases, leaving 9 bases of the junction unmatched. CDR3 DNA: TGTGCCAGCAGCATTACAGGGGGCTCTCTGTACGAGCAGTACTTC. It encodes CASSITGGSLYEQYF.

V and J are TRBV28 and TRBJ1-2, with 9 bases that match TRBD1. V trimming: 4 bases; J trimming: 4 bases; junction bases outside the gene matches: 7. Germline V lookup: CDR1 MDHEN, CDR2 SYDVKM. CDR3 length: 15 residues. CDR3 DNA sequence: TGTGCCAGCAGTTCCCCGGGACAGGGACTCTATGGCTACACCTTC. Translated: CASSSPGQGLYGYTF.

The chain uses TRBV11-2 and TRBJ2-2, with a possible D match to TRBD1 (9 bases). CDR1 is SGHAT, CDR2 FQNNGV, per germline. V shed 6 bases and J shed 3 bases, with 20 bases lying between them. This CDR3 region has 17 residues. This CDR3 is CASRIGQGRGDTGELFF. The DNA for the CDR3 is TGTGCCAGCAGGATTGGACAGGGGCGGGGGGACACCGGGGAGCTGTTTTTT.

The J gene is TRBJ1-1, the V gene TRBV27; 10 nucleotides line up with TRBD1. The J segment lost 2 bases and the V segment lost 5 bases, leaving 5 bases of the junction unmatched. Germline V gene data show CDR1 as MNHEY and CDR2 as SMNVEV (reference sequence). The CDR3 contains 15 residues. CDR3 DNA: TGTGCCAGCAGTCCAAGACAGGGGGCAAACACTGAAGCTTTCTTT. Its translation is CASSPRQGANTEAFF.

V usage is TRBV6-6 and J usage is TRBJ2-2, with 8 bases fitting TRBD2. After removal of 4 bases from V and 0 bases from J, the junction contained 1 base not matched to a gene. Germline lookup yields CDR1 MNHNY and CDR2 SVGAGI (reference sequence). The CDR3 loop spans 15 amino acids. The CDR3: CASSLAGTNTGELFF. The CDR3 coding sequence is TGTGCCAGCAGTTTAGCGGGAACGAACACCGGGGAGCTGTTTTTT.

The chain links TRBV27 to TRBJ2-7, with 7 bases that match TRBD2. V was clipped by 3 bases and J by 4 bases; unmatched bases: 6. The CDR3 contains 14 residues. Germline V gives CDR1 MNHEY, CDR2 SMNVEV (reference sequence). The CDR3 nucleotides are TGTGCCAGCAGTTTGGGTGTCGGGGGGTACGAGCAGTACTTC. Translating it yields CASSLGVGGYEQYF.

This rearrangement joins TRBV5-1 to TRBJ2-1; 9 bases map to TRBD1. V lost 3 bases, J lost 5 bases, and 6 bases stayed unmatched. The CDR3 is made up of 15 amino acids. CDR1 and CDR2 (germline): SGHRS, YFSETQ. CDR3 loop: CASSSGQGLNNEQFF. CDR3 bases: TGCGCCAGCAGCTCGGGACAGGGCCTAAACAATGAGCAGTTCTTC.

The V gene is TRBV11-2, the J gene TRBJ2-1; D is possibly TRBD1 (5 bases). The CDR3 covers 14 residues. V lost 3 bases to trimming and J lost 7 bases, with 13 bases between them. Germline CDR1 reads SGHAT; CDR2 reads FQNNGV. The CDR3 is CASSLGWGSNEQFF. For the CDR3, the DNA is TGTGCCAGCAGCTTGGGGTGGGGCTCGAATGAGCAGTTCTTC.

The chain recombines TRBV3-1 (or the pseudogene TRBV3-2) with TRBJ2-2, with D unresolved. The CDR3 has 12 amino acids. Trimming cost V 4 bases and J 8 bases, with 8 bases left between them. Germline CDR1 and CDR2: LGHDT and YNNKEL (reference sequence). For the CDR3, the DNA is TGTGCCAGCAGCCTTCTTTCGGGGGAGCTGTTTTTT. Amino acid sequence: CASSLLSGELFF.

V and J are TRBV28 and TRBJ2-1, with TRBD1 matching 7 bases. The CDR3 runs to 14 residues. The V gene's germline CDR1 is MDHEN and CDR2 SYDVKM. V shed 4 bases and J 5 bases; nucleotides not matched to a gene: 5. CDR3 amino acids: CASSSTGSNNEQFF. The DNA for the CDR3 is TGTGCCAGCAGTTCGACAGGGTCAAACAATGAGCAGTTCTTC.

The chain carries TRBV24-1 and TRBJ1-2; TRBD1 agrees at 8 bases. Trimming at V came to 12 bases and at J to 4 bases, leaving 6 bases not matched to a gene. Per germline, CDR1 KGHDR and CDR2 SFDVKD. The CDR3 runs to 12 residues. The CDR3 region is CAASGGGYGYTF. The CDR3 DNA reads as TGTGCCGCCTCAGGGGGCGGCTATGGCTACACCTTC.

The J gene is TRBJ1-6, the V gene TRBV2, with 10 bases lining up with TRBD1. The V and J ends lost 6 bases and 4 bases, in that order; junction bases with no gene match: 3. Germline CDR1 and CDR2: SNHLY and FYNNEI. The CDR3 consists of 15 residues. The CDR3 loop is CASSRDRGYNSPLHF. The CDR3 region has the DNA TGTGCCAGCAGCCGGGACAGGGGTTATAATTCACCCCTCCACTTT.

The rearrangement joins TRBV29-1 to TRBJ2-7; D possibly corresponds to TRBD2 (6 bases). The CDR3 has 13 residues. V was pared by 4 bases and J by 5 bases, with 15 bases between. Germline V gives CDR1 SQVTM, CDR2 ANQGSEA. DNA for the CDR3: TGCAGCGTTGTACCACCCCGGGGGAACGAGCAGTACTTC. Its translation: CSVVPPRGNEQYF.

The V and J genes are TRBV11-2 and TRBJ2-1; 12 nucleotides match TRBD2. The CDR3 consists of 17 residues. Germline CDR1 reads SGHAT; CDR2 reads FQNNGV. V was pared by 3 bases and J by 4 bases, with 7 bases of the junction left unmatched. The CDR3 sequence is CASSFILAGGPYNEQFF. CDR3 DNA: TGTGCCAGCAGCTTCATTCTAGCGGGAGGGCCTTACAATGAGCAGTTCTTC. Drawing the rest from reference TRBV11-2 and TRBJ2-1, the complete variable domain is EAGVAQSPRYKIIEKRQSVAFWCNPISGHATLYWYQQILGQGPKLLIQFQNNGVVDDSQLPKDRFSAERLKGVDSTLKIQPAKLEDSAVYLCASSFILAGGPYNEQFFGPGTRLTVL.